This T cell receptor (beta chain) emerged from a study of cytomegalovirus exposure and HLA in healthy donors. As for the study in general: In a previous analysis, some 120 million unique TCR beta sequences were found from some 200 million T cells. Early released data had 80 million or so unique TCRs, all coming from HLA-typed donors.

Study-level points and caveats: Most TCR beta V segments were productive about 87% or about 30% of the time in an earlier analysis.

Germline CDR1 reads MGHDK; CDR2 reads SYGVNS. V was shortened by 5 bases and J by 13 bases, with 20 bases between the two germline ends. This CDR3 contains 13 residues. With 60 Vbeta and 13 Jbeta primers, the PCR was carried out. Original processing methods: About 11 million of the 60 million to 80 million unique TCR beta chains counted in a later analysis were shared. The repertoire was sequenced with immunoSEQ multiplex PCR; TCRdb's copy has only in-frame clones and lacks some. The V and J calls and the clone size are those of that table, but D and trimming were determined from the DNA. The profile shows 100,000 to 150,000 clones, 60% to 85% of them singletons. Turning to this clone: Its antigen is still unknown.

The chain couples TRBV25-1 to TRBJ1-1, with unresolved D. Sample: PBMCs. The receptor's source is a female donor in good health and CMV-seropositive. The CDR3 loop is CASSTKRGIMDFF. In DNA, the CDR3 is TGTGCCAGCAGTACTAAGCGGGGAATAATGGATTTCTTT.